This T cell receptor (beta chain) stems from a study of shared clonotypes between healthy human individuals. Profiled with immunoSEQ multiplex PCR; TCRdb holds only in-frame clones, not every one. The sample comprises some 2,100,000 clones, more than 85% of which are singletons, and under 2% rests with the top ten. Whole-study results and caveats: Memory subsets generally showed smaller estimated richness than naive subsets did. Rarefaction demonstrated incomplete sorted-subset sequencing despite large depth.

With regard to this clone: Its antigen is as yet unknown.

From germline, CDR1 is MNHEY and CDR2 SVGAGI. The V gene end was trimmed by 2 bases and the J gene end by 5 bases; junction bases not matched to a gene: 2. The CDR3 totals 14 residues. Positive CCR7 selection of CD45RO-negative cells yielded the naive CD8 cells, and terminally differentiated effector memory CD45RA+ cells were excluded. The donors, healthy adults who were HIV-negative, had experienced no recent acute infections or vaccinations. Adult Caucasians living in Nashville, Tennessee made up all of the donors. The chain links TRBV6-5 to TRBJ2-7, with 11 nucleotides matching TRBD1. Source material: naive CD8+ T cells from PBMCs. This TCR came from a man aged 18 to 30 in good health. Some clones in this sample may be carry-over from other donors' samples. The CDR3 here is CASSYGQGADEQYF. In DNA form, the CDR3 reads TGTGCCAGCAGTTACGGACAGGGGGCAGACGAGCAGTACTTC.